This TCR beta chain was documented in a study of blood T cell repertoires in COVID-19. Overall study context: T cells, B-cell-depleted T cells, or PBMCs provided the cDNA or gDNA that served as material.

Using immunoSEQ multiplex PCR, the repertoire was profiled, and TCRdb retains in-frame clones only, with some absent. The data show 250,000 or so clones, with 90% to 95% seen just once and more than 1% held by the top ten. This clone appeared a few times. The CDR3 is 13 residues long. From germline, CDR1 is LGHDT and CDR2 YNNKEL (reference sequence). V was shortened by 4 bases and J by 9 bases, with 13 bases between the two germline ends. The source material was PBMCs or T cells enriched from blood (not recorded which). This clonotype was sampled from a human donor in a cohort exposed to, infected with or recovered from COVID-19 (not recorded which). The donor label of this sample is uncertain. The chain employs TRBV3-1 (or the pseudogene TRBV3-2) and TRBJ1-3; D might be TRBD1 (6 bases). The CDR3 region has the DNA TGTGCCAGCAGCCCGACAGGACGGGGCACCATATATTTT. Translation gives CASSPTGRGTIYF.